This T cell receptor beta chain was observed in a study of blood T cells in healthy people across ages. Study-wide background: Capturing about one barcoded beta molecule per two T cells was achieved by template switching.

In the case of this clonotype: Its antigen is unknown. An end of the junction does not agree with germline; a read error may underlie this.

A second roughly 7 to 11 cycle PCR used barcoded and J-beta primers. TCRdb fed the 5' RACE reads into MiXCR, producing one record per CDR3 protein. Of some 700,000 distinct CDR3 sequences in the sample, roughly 47% are singletons; the top ten hold about 20%. This CDR3 contains 15 residues. Germline-derived CDR1 and CDR2 are WNHNN and SYGVQD (reference sequence). General observations from the study: Diversity figures based on one million T cells were deemed too low. The recorded TCR beta diversity per million T cells decreased in a roughly linear manner with age.

The TCR sequence derives from a woman aged 55 to 70 in good health. This sequence joins TRBV10-1 and TRBJ2-7; D perhaps matches TRBD2 (6 bases). The specimen sequenced was blood. CDR3 loop: CTSSPLGEEADGQYF. Here the CDR3 DNA reads TGCACCAGCAGTCCTCTAGGGGAGGAGGCGGACGGGCAGTACTTC.